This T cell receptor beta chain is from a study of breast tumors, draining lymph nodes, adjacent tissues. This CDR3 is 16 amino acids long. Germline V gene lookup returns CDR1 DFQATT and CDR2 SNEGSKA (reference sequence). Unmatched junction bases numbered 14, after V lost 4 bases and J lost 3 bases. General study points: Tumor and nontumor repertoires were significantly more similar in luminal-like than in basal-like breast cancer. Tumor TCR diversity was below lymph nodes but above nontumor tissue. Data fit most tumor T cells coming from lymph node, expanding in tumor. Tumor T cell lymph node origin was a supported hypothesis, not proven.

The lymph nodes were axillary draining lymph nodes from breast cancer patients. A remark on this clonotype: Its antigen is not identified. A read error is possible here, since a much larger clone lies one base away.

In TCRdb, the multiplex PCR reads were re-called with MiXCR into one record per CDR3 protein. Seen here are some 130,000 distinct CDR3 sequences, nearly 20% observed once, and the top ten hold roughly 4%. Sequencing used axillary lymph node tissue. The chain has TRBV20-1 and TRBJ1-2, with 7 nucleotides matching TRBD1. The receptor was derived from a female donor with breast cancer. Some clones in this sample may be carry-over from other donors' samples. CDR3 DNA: TGCAGTGCTAACCCAGCCCAACCAGGGGGATACTATGGCTACACCTTC. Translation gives CSANPAQPGGYYGYTF.